This entry concerns a single T cell receptor beta chain. Its specificity is unknown. This sample is drawn from a study of T cell repertoires in cytomegalovirus infection. As for the study in general: Evidence of both CMV infection and a matching HLA type came from public TCR beta signatures. The study, taken as a whole, reports: Within the response measured ex vivo, HLA-C-restricted CMV-specific TCR beta clonotypes were dominant.

MiXCR was run by TCRdb on the reads, yielding one entry per CDR3 protein. Altogether roughly 320,000 distinct CDR3 sequences are present, 9.5% being singletons, with the ten largest covering around 4%. Trimming shortened V by 3 bases and J by 4 bases, and 10 bases separated the two germline ends. CDR3 length: 13 amino acids. Germline CDR1 reads MNHEY; CDR2 reads SVGAGI. Sequencing input: PBMCs. The J gene is TRBJ2-7, the V gene TRBV6-5, with D possibly being TRBD1 (5 bases). The source is a human donor in good health (CMV status not recorded). Some clones in this sample may be carry-over from other donors' samples. CDR3 amino acids: CASSYARAYEQYF. Written as DNA, the CDR3 is TGTGCCAGCAGTTATGCCAGGGCGTACGAGCAGTACTTC.